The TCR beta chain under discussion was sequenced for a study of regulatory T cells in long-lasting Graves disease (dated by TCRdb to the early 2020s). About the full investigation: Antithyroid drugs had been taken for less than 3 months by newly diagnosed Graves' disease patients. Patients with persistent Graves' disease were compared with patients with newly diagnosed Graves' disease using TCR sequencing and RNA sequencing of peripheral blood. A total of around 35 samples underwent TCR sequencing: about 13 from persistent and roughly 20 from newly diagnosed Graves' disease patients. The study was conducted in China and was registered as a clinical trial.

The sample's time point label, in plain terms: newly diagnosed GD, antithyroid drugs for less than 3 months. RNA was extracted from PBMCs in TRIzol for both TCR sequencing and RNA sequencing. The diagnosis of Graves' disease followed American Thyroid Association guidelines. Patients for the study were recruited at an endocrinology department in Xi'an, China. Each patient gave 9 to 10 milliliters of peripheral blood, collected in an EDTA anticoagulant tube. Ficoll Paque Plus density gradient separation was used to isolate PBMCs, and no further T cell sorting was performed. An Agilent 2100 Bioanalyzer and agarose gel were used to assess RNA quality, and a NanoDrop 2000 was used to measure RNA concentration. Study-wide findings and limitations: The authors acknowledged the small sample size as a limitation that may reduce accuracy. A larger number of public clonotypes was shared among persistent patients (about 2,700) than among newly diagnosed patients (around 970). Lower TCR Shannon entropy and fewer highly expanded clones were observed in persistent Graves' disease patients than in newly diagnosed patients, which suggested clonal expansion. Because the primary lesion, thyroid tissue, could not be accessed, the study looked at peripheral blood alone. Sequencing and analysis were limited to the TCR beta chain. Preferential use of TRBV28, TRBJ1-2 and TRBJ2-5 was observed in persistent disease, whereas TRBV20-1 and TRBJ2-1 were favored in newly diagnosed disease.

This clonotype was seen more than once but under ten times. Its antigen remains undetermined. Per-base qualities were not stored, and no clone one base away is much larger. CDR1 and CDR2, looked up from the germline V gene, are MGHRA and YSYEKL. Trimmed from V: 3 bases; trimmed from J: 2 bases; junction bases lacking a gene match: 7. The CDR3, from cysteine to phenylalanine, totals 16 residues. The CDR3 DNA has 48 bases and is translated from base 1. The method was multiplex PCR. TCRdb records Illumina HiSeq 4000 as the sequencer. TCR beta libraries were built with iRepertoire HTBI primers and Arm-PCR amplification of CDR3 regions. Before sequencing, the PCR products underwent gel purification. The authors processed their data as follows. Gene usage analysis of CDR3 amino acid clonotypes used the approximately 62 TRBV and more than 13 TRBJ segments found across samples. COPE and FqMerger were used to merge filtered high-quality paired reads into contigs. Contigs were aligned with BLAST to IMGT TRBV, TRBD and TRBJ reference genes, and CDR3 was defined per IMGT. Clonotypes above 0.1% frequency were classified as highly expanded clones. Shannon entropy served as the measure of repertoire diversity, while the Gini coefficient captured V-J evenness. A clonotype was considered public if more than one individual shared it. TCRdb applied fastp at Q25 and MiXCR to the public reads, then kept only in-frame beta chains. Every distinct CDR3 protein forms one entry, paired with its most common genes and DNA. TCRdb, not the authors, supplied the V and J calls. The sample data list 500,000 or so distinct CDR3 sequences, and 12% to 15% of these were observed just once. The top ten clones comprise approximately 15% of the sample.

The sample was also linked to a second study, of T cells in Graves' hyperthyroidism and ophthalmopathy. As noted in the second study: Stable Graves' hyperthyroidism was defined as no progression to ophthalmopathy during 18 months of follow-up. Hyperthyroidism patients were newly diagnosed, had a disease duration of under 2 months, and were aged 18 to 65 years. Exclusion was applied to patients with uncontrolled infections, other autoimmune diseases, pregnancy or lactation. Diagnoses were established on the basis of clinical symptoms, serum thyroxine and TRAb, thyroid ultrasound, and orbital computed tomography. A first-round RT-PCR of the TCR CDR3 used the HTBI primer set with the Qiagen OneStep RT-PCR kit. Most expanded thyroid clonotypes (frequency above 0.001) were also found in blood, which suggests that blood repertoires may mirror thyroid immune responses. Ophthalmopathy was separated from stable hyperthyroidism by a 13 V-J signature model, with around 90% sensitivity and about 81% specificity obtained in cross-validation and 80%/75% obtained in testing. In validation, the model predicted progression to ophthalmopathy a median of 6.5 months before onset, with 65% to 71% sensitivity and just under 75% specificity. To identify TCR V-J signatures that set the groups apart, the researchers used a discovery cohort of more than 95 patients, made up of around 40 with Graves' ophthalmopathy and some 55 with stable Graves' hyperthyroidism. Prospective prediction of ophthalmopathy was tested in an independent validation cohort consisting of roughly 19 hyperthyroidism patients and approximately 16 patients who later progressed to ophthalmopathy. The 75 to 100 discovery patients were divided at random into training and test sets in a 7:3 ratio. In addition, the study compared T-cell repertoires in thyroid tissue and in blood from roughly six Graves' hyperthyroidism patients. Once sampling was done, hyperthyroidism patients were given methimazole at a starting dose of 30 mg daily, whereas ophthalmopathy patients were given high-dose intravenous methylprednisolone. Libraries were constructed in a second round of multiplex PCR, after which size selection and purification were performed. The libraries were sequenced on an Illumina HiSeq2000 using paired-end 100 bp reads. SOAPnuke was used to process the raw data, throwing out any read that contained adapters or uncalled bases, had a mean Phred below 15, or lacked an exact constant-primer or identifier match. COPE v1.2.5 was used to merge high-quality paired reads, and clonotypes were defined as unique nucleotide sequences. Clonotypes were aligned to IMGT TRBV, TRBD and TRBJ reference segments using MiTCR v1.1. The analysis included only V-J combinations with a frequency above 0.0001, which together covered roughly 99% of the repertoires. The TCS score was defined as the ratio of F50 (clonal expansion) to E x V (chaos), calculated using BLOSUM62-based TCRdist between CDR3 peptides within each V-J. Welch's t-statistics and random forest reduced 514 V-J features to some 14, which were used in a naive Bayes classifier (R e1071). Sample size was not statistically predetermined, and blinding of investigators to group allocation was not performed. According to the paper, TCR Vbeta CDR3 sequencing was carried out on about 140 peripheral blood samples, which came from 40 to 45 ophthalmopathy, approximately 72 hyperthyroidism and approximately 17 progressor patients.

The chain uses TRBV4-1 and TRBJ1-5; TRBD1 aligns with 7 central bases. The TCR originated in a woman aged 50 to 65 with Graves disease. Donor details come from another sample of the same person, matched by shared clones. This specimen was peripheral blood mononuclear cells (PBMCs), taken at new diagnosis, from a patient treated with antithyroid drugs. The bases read TGCGCCAGCAGCCAGGGACAGCCGAGGGGCAATCAGCCCCAGCATTTT. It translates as CASSQGQPRGNQPQHF.